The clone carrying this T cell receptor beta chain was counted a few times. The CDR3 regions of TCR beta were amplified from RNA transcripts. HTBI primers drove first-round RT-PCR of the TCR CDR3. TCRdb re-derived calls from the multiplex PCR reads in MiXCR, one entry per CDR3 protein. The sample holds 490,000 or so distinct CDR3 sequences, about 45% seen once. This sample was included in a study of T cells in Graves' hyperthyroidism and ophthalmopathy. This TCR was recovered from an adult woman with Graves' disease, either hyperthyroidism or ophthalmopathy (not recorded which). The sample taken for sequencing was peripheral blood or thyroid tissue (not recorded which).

The CDR3 loop is CASSHDRNQPQHF. Here the CDR3 DNA reads TGTGCCAGCAGCCATGACAGGAATCAGCCCCAGCATTTT. This chain links TRBV11-2 with TRBJ1-5, with D maybe TRBD1 (6 bases). Germline CDR1 reads SGHAT; CDR2 reads FQNNGV. V lost 5 bases and J lost 4, with 9 bases in between. The CDR3 loop spans 13 amino acids.